What follows are 17 T cell receptor beta chains derived from one specimen sequenced in a study of OX40 agonist ivuxolimab in advanced cancers. Receptor amplification or capture employed the immunoSEQ multiplex PCR assay. This is the immuneACCESS table as TCRdb keeps it, with only in-frame sequences that have V and J called. A part of the clones is gone; compared with another copy, unresolved V genes explain less than half, and the rest is unexplained. This sample gives fewer than 40,000 clones in total; about 80% of them show up just once. The ten largest clones add up to around a tenth of the sample. Sequenced here: CD4+ or CD8+ T cells sorted from blood, sampled in a trial of the OX40 agonist ivuxolimab. All receptors derive from an adult with an advanced solid tumor such as melanoma, head and neck, liver or kidney cancer.

The sample holds one count of this clone. The junction shows a germline mismatch at one end, possibly a read error. The chain recombines TRBV11-2 with TRBJ2-1; D perhaps matches TRBD2 (7 bases). Germline values: CDR1 SGHAT, CDR2 FQNNGV. This CDR3 comprises 14 residues. The CDR3 DNA reads TGTGTCAGCAGCTTAGAGGGGGGGCATTATGAGCAGTTCTTC. Its translation is CVSSLEGGHYEQFF.

The V gene is TRBV6-5, the J gene TRBJ2-7; D is perhaps TRBD2 (5 bases). The CDR3 is 16 amino acids. V lost 4 bases and J lost 1, with 17 bases in between. Germline values: CDR1 MNHEY, CDR2 SVGAGI. This CDR3 is CASSFRDPRRSYEQYF. In nucleotides, the CDR3 is TGTGCCAGCAGTTTCCGGGATCCAAGGCGGTCCTACGAGCAGTACTTC.

The chain recombines TRBV2 with TRBJ1-2, with D unresolved. The germline V gene encodes CDR1 SNHLY and CDR2 FYNNEI. This CDR3 contains 12 residues. Trimming removed 6 bases at V and 2 bases at J, with 7 bases between. CDR3: CASSASNYGYTF. CDR3 nucleotides: TGTGCCAGCAGCGCCTCCAACTATGGCTACACCTTC.

By share, this clone ranks as medium-sized. The chain recombines TRBV28 with TRBJ1-1; tentative D call: TRBD1 (6 bases). Germline V gene sequence: CDR1 MDHEN, CDR2 SYDVKM. V was trimmed by 2 bases and J by 11 bases, leaving 9 bases between them. This CDR3 comprises 11 residues. This chain's CDR3 is CASSLGQGAFF. As DNA, the CDR3 is TGTGCCAGCAGTTTAGGGCAGGGGGCTTTCTTT.

This chain uses TRBV28 with TRBJ1-1; TRBD1 might be the D (6 bases). The CDR3 runs to 14 residues. V was pared by 7 bases and J by 11 bases, with 23 bases between. Per germline, CDR1 MDHEN and CDR2 SYDVKM. The CDR3 loop reads CASKPVGGQQGAFF. CDR3 coding DNA: TGTGCCAGCAAGCCCGTCGGGGGGCAGCAGGGGGCTTTCTTT.

The genes are TRBV5-5 and TRBJ2-7; D might be TRBD1 or TRBD2, each matching 5 bases. V was trimmed by 7 bases and J by 6 bases, leaving 20 bases between them. Germline CDR1 is SGHKS and CDR2 is YYEKEE (reference sequence). This CDR3 region has 14 residues. In DNA, the CDR3 is TGTGCCAGCTCGTCGGGGCTCTCCTTGATCGAGCAGTACTTC. Encoded protein: CASSSGLSLIEQYF.

The chain joins TRBV7-9 to TRBJ1-3; 8 bases map to TRBD1. Germline assignment: CDR1 SEHNR and CDR2 FQNEAQ (reference sequence). The V segment lost 6 bases and the J segment 3 bases; nucleotides outside the gene matches: 10. The CDR3 is 16 amino acids. CDR3 sequence (DNA): TGTGCCAGCAGTGGGACAGGAATGGATTATGGAAACACCATATATTTT. Protein sequence: CASSGTGMDYGNTIYF.

This clone was seen once. The rearrangement links TRBV4-2 to TRBJ2-5, with 11 positions matching TRBD2. There are 20 residues in the CDR3. The junction had 19 bases not matched to a gene; V was cut back by 3 bases and J by 4 bases. Germline assignment: CDR1 LGHNA and CDR2 YNFKEQ. The CDR3 coding sequence is TGTGCCAGCAGCCATCCGGATAGAGATATAGCGGGGGGGCGGGGAGAGACCCAGTACTTC. Its protein is CASSHPDRDIAGGRGETQYF.

V and J are TRBV11-2 and TRBJ1-5; D call uncertain. Trimming took off 0 bases at V and 7 bases at J, with 7 bases between the two ends. Per germline, CDR1 SGHAT and CDR2 FQNNGV. The CDR3 loop spans 13 amino acids. The CDR3 bases are TGTGCCAGCAGCTTAGATCGAAGGCAGCCCCAGCATTTT. Protein product: CASSLDRRQPQHF.

This chain links TRBV9 with TRBJ1-2; 7 bases fit TRBD1. Unmatched junction bases numbered 6, after V lost 4 bases and J lost 3 bases. Looked up from germline, CDR1 is SGDLS and CDR2 is YYNGEE. This CDR3 contains 14 residues. Written as DNA, the CDR3 is TGTGCCAGCAGCAAGGAAGACAGGGACTATGGCTACACCTTC. This encodes CASSKEDRDYGYTF.

The chain uses TRBV6-5 and TRBJ2-7; 7 positions match TRBD1. The V gene end was trimmed by 6 bases and the J gene end by 5 bases; junction bases not matched to a gene: 13. This CDR3 is 15 amino acids long. Germline assignment: CDR1 MNHEY and CDR2 SVGAGI. The CDR3 sequence: CASSHGPTGANEQYF. For the CDR3, the DNA is TGTGCCAGCAGCCACGGACCTACAGGGGCCAACGAGCAGTACTTC.

V gene TRBV29-1 combines with J gene TRBJ2-3; possible D gene TRBD2, 5 bases. The V and J ends lost 7 bases and 3 bases respectively, with 8 bases between them. Per the germline V gene, CDR1 is SQVTM and CDR2 is ANQGSEA. The CDR3 runs 11 residues. CDR3: CSAGLTDTQYF. The CDR3 DNA sequence: TGCAGCGCTGGACTGACAGATACGCAGTATTTT.

Relative to its sample, this clone is medium-sized (0.01 to 0.1%). The CDR3 DNA sequence: TGTGCCAGCAGCTTGACGGGCTCCTACAATGAGCAGTTCTTC. Its protein product is CASSLTGSYNEQFF. The V gene is TRBV5-4, the J gene TRBJ2-1; D is unresolved. The CDR3 contains 14 residues. With 1 base removed from V and 0 bases from J, the gap between germline ends came to 5 bases. Per the germline V gene, CDR1 is SGHNT and CDR2 is YYREEE (reference sequence).

The V and J genes are TRBV5-5 and TRBJ2-5; D call uncertain. CDR1 and CDR2 (germline): SGHKS, YYEKEE (reference sequence). The CDR3 sequence is 15 residues long. Trimming took 0 bases from V and 1 from J, leaving 10 bases between them. The CDR3 sequence: CASSLVPHAQETQYF. The CDR3 bases are TGTGCCAGCAGCTTGGTTCCGCATGCCCAAGAGACCCAGTACTTC.

V and J are TRBV25-1 and TRBJ2-1; D tentatively fits TRBD1 or TRBD2 (6 bases each). CDR1 is MGHDK and CDR2 is SYGVNS in the germline V gene. The CDR3 has 17 residues. Trimming took off 2 bases at V and 8 bases at J, with 22 bases between the two ends. DNA for the CDR3: TGTGCCAGCAGTGAAGTTGGGGGGCGAATATCAAAGCATGAGCAGTTCTTC. Its translation: CASSEVGGRISKHEQFF.

V gene TRBV10-3 combines with J gene TRBJ2-7; the match to TRBD2 covers 8 bases. J gave up 4 bases and V 0 bases, and 8 bases lay outside the gene matches. The CDR3 spans 16 residues. CDR1 is ENHRY and CDR2 is SYGVKD in the germline V gene. The CDR3, as DNA: TGTGCCATCAGTGAGTCGGTGGGCGGGGGGAGTTACGAGCAGTACTTC. This gives the protein CAISESVGGGSYEQYF.

The chain employs TRBV7-2 and TRBJ2-1; the match to TRBD2 covers 9 bases. The CDR3 runs 15 residues. The V gene's germline CDR1 is SGHTA and CDR2 FQGNSA. Trimming removed 1 base from V and 7 bases from J; junction bases left unmatched: 5. The CDR3 loop reads CASSLGGGGGNEQFF. CDR3 bases: TGTGCCAGCAGCTTAGGCGGGGGGGGAGGGAATGAGCAGTTCTTC.